The 29 T cell receptor beta chains given below trace back to one sample, sequenced in a study of blood T cell repertoires in COVID-19. Using immunoSEQ multiplex PCR, the repertoire was profiled, and TCRdb retains in-frame clones only, with some absent. Here the sample spans under 60,000 clones, less than 85% being singletons. The sample was peripheral blood. The source of these receptors is a human donor in a cohort sampled during active COVID-19.

V usage is TRBV11-2 and J usage is TRBJ2-1; 9 nucleotides align to TRBD2. Losses at the gene ends were 7 bases for V and 7 bases for J; bases not matched to a gene: 14. This CDR3 comprises 16 residues. Germline V gene sequence: CDR1 SGHAT, CDR2 FQNNGV. DNA of the CDR3: TGTGCCAGCACCTCAACTGGGGCGGGGGGGTCTAATGAGCAGTTCTTC. It specifies CASTSTGAGGSNEQFF.

This chain uses TRBV7-2 with TRBJ2-1; 7 bases are a match to TRBD2. The V gene's germline CDR1 is SGHTA and CDR2 FQGNSA. With V trimmed by 1 base and J by 3 bases, 0 bases remained unmatched. The CDR3 is 14 residues long. CDR3 in amino acids: CASSLGTSYNEQFF. The CDR3 coding sequence is TGTGCCAGCAGCTTAGGGACTAGCTACAATGAGCAGTTCTTC.

There are a few counts of this clone. The chain has TRBV4-1 and TRBJ2-1; D is unclear. Germline V gene data show CDR1 as MGHRA and CDR2 as YSYEKL. V dropped 2 bases and J dropped 0 bases, with 11 bases sitting between them. The CDR3 has 16 residues. CDR3 sequence: CASSQHDLISYNEQFF. The DNA of the CDR3 is TGCGCCAGCAGCCAACACGACTTGATCTCCTACAATGAGCAGTTCTTC.

This chain joins TRBV14 and TRBJ1-1; D remains ambiguous. This CDR3 is 13 amino acids long. V lost 1 base and J 1 base, leaving 4 bases between the germline ends. Germline loops: CDR1 SGHDN, CDR2 FVKESK. The CDR3 nucleotides are TGTGCCAGCAGCCAAGGTAGGAACACTGAAGCTTTCTTT. It is translated as CASSQGRNTEAFF.

The V and J genes are TRBV7-9 and TRBJ1-5; perhaps TRBD1 as D (5 bases). The germline CDR1 and CDR2 sequences are SEHNR and FQNEAQ (reference sequence). V dropped 6 bases and J dropped 2 bases, with 11 bases sitting between them. The CDR3 length is 14 residues. CDR3 region: CASSKIQGNQPQHF. Here the CDR3 DNA reads TGTGCCAGCAGTAAGATACAGGGCAATCAGCCCCAGCATTTT.

V is TRBV6-5 and J is TRBJ2-3; maybe TRBD1 (6 bases). V dropped 4 bases and J dropped 1 base, with 15 bases sitting between them. The CDR3 spans 16 residues. Germline CDR1 and CDR2: MNHEY and SVGAGI. The CDR3 DNA is TGTGCCAGCAGTTCGGACAGTGCGACCCGCACAGATACGCAGTATTTT. Protein sequence: CASSSDSATRTDTQYF.

The gene calls are TRBV4-1 and TRBJ2-4; D unclear. Trimming took off 2 bases at V and 0 bases at J, with 8 bases between the two ends. Germline CDR1 is MGHRA and CDR2 is YSYEKL. There are 15 residues in the CDR3. CDR3 DNA sequence: TGCGCCAGCAGCCAACCAGGCCTAGCCAAAAACATTCAGTACTTC. This gives the protein CASSQPGLAKNIQYF.

In this sample, this clone turned up once. The V call is TRBV6-5, the J call TRBJ1-1, with TRBD1 identical over 8 bases. V shed 6 bases, J shed 1 base, and the junction held 4 bases outside the gene matches. The CDR3 consists of 14 residues. CDR1 and CDR2 (germline): MNHEY, SVGAGI. The CDR3, as DNA: TGTGCCAGCAGCAGGGGGCGCGCGAACACTGAAGCTTTCTTT. This sequence encodes CASSRGRANTEAFF.

J is TRBJ1-6 and V is TRBV14, with 11 bases fitting TRBD1. Germline CDR1 and CDR2: SGHDN and FVKESK. This CDR3 spans 20 amino acids. V gave up 5 bases and J gave up 4 bases; unmatched junction bases: 16. CDR3 loop: CASSYSGTPGTGGYNSPLHF. CDR3 nucleotide sequence: TGTGCCAGCAGCTACTCCGGGACCCCAGGGACAGGGGGGTATAATTCACCCCTCCACTTT.

This clone was seen only a few times. V usage is TRBV6-5 and J usage is TRBJ1-3; D perhaps matches TRBD1 (5 bases). The ends were cut back, 10 bases at V and 3 bases at J, with 16 bases in the middle. The CDR3 covers 14 residues. CDR1 and CDR2 (germline): MNHEY, SVGAGI. CDR3 nucleotide sequence: TGTGCCACCCACGACAGTTTACGTGGAAACACCATATATTTT. It yields the protein CATHDSLRGNTIYF.

CDR3 loop: CASSSGQGPAEKLFF. The CDR3 nucleotides read TGTGCCAGCTCATCGGGACAGGGTCCAGCGGAAAAACTGTTTTTT. This sequence joins TRBV18 and TRBJ1-4; TRBD1 matches 9 bases. The V and J ends lost 5 bases and 8 bases, in that order; junction bases with no gene match: 9. The CDR3 covers 15 residues. From germline, CDR1 is KGHSH and CDR2 LQKENI.

This clone appeared a few times. CDR3 in amino acids: CAWSVLRGSGNTIYF. The CDR3 nucleotides are TGTGCCTGGAGCGTACTCAGGGGATCCGGAAACACCATATATTTT. The V call is TRBV30, the J call TRBJ1-3; D is possibly TRBD1 (6 bases). V lost 3 bases, J lost 4 bases, and 16 bases lay in between. In germline, CDR1 is GTSNPN, CDR2 SVGIG (reference sequence). The CDR3 sequence is 15 residues long.

The chain uses TRBV5-1 and TRBJ2-1; TRBD2 matches at 9 bases. Germline CDR1 reads SGHRS; CDR2 reads YFSETQ. Trimming removed 4 bases from V and 6 bases from J; junction bases left unmatched: 8. The CDR3 runs 15 residues. The CDR3 DNA follows: TGCGCCAGCAGCCCCGGGCTAGCGGGGCTCAATGAGCAGTTCTTC. Translated, it gives CASSPGLAGLNEQFF.

The chain employs TRBV16 and TRBJ1-1, with a possible D match to TRBD1 (6 bases). The CDR3 is made up of 15 amino acids. Germline lookup yields CDR1 KGHSY and CDR2 FQNENV. The ends were cut back, 0 bases at V and 1 base at J, with 9 bases in the middle. CDR3 bases: TGTGCCAGCAGCCAATCCCAACAGGGGAACACTGAAGCTTTCTTT. Its translation is CASSQSQQGNTEAFF.

This clone was found once. The CDR3 sequence: CASSLDREAFF. The CDR3 coding sequence is TGTGCCAGCAGCCTTGACAGGGAAGCTTTCTTT. V usage is TRBV3-1 (or the pseudogene TRBV3-2) and J usage is TRBJ1-1; D might be TRBD1 (6 bases). Germline CDR1 is LGHDT and CDR2 is YNNKEL (reference sequence). The CDR3 runs to 11 residues. The germline V and J ends were trimmed by 4 bases and 8 bases, with 8 bases remaining between them.

The chain has TRBV29-1 and TRBJ1-4; no firm D call. This CDR3 spans 13 amino acids. Germline CDR1 is SQVTM and CDR2 is ANQGSEA. Trimming stripped 1 base from V and 3 bases from J, with 6 bases between. The CDR3 protein is CSVEAGPNEKLFF. CDR3 bases: TGCAGCGTTGAAGCAGGTCCTAATGAAAAACTGTTTTTT.

The rearrangement joins TRBV6-5 to TRBJ2-7; TRBD1 matches 10 bases. CDR1 MNHEY and CDR2 SVGAGI come from the germline V gene. The V gene end was trimmed by 6 bases and the J gene end by 5 bases; junction bases not matched to a gene: 7. There are 14 residues in the CDR3. CDR3 nucleotide sequence: TGTGCCAGCAGGTCAAGGGACAGGGGACACGAGCAGTACTTC. This sequence encodes CASRSRDRGHEQYF.

The genes are TRBV21-1 and TRBJ2-2; the table assigns TRBD1, which was not confirmed against the DNA. TRBV21-1 is marked as a pseudogene. The CDR3 runs 13 residues. The CDR3 DNA reads as TGTGCCAACCCCCCACAGAACACCGGGGAGCTGTTTTTT. Protein: CANPPQNTGELFF.

This clone has a single count. Sequence at one end of the junction differs from germline and may be a read error. V gene TRBV4-1 combines with J gene TRBJ2-5, with D perhaps matching TRBD2 (7 bases). This CDR3 spans 14 amino acids. The germline V gene has CDR1 MGHRA and CDR2 YSYEKL. CDR3 amino acids: CASSQAGGAETQYF. In nucleotides, the CDR3 is TGCGCCAGCAGTCAAGCTGGGGGGGCTGAGACCCAGTACTTC.

The chain combines TRBV3-1 (or the pseudogene TRBV3-2) with TRBJ1-1, with D hard to call. Trimming left V 5 bases short and J 3 bases short, with 19 bases between. Germline V gives CDR1 LGHDT, CDR2 YNNKEL (reference sequence). This CDR3 has 16 amino acids. For the CDR3, the DNA is TGTGCCAGCAGCTCCACACGCTCACGGGGTCACACTGAAGCTTTCTTT. Protein product: CASSSTRSRGHTEAFF.

The chain recombines TRBV27 with TRBJ2-1; D is unresolved. Germline CDR1 is MNHEY and CDR2 is SMNVEV (reference sequence). Trimming stripped 10 bases from V and 0 bases from J, with 16 bases between. This CDR3 is 15 amino acids long. For the CDR3, the DNA is TGTGCCATCCCCTCCCCGCTCAGCTCCTACAATGAGCAGTTCTTC. Residues: CAIPSPLSSYNEQFF.

The gene calls are TRBV9 and TRBJ2-5, with TRBD2 matching 9 bases. Germline V lookup: CDR1 SGDLS, CDR2 YYNGEE. This CDR3 has 16 residues. Germline trimming cut 0 bases from V and 3 bases from J; bases unmatched to any gene: 6. The CDR3 DNA is TGTGCCAGCAGCGTAGGTCCTAGCGGGGTGGAAGAGACCCAGTACTTC. Translation: CASSVGPSGVEETQYF.

This chain links TRBV15 with TRBJ1-1; D call uncertain. This CDR3 contains 12 residues. Germline V gene data show CDR1 as LNHNV and CDR2 as YYDKDF (reference sequence). V dropped 0 bases and J dropped 12 bases, with 11 bases sitting between them. The CDR3 loop reads CATSREPAETFF. The CDR3 bases are TGTGCCACCAGCAGAGAGCCCGCGGAAACTTTCTTT.

The chain joins TRBV28 to TRBJ1-5, with 7 bases lining up with TRBD1. Germline CDR1 is MDHEN and CDR2 is SYDVKM. After removal of 5 bases from V and 8 bases from J, the junction contained 9 bases not matched to a gene. The CDR3 runs to 14 residues. CDR3 sequence: CASSPQTGWKPQHF. CDR3 coding DNA: TGTGCCAGCAGTCCACAGACAGGGTGGAAGCCCCAGCATTTT.

V and J are TRBV25-1 and TRBJ2-7; D unresolved. Germline CDR1 MGHDK, CDR2 SYGVNS. Between the trimmed V and J ends, which lost 1 base and 5 bases, there was a span of 12 bases. The CDR3 is 14 residues long. The CDR3 nucleotides read TGTGCCAGCAGTGAATTCGGCCCCGAGGACGAGCAGTACTTC. Protein sequence: CASSEFGPEDEQYF.

V gene TRBV5-4 combines with J gene TRBJ2-5, with 7 bases that match TRBD2. Germline CDR1 and CDR2: SGHNT and YYREEE (reference sequence). The CDR3 length is 18 residues. Losses at the gene ends were 4 bases for V and 5 bases for J; bases not matched to a gene: 20. As DNA, the CDR3 is TGTGCCAGCAGCCCTGGACTAGTCACACCGGGCGGCGAGGAGACCCAGTACTTC. Encoded protein: CASSPGLVTPGGEETQYF.

The J gene is TRBJ1-3, the V gene TRBV7-8, with D hard to call. Germline V gene data show CDR1 as SGHVS and CDR2 as FQNEAQ. Trimming stripped 1 base from V and 4 bases from J, with 14 bases between. CDR3 length: 16 amino acids. This CDR3 is CASSLGRGTGGNTIYF. Here the CDR3 DNA reads TGTGCCAGCAGCTTAGGACGGGGAACCGGAGGAAACACCATATATTTT.

This rearrangement joins TRBV7-2 to TRBJ2-4; perhaps TRBD1 as D (6 bases). Germline CDR1 reads SGHTA; CDR2 reads FQGNSA. The CDR3 is 14 residues long. V gave up 6 bases and J gave up 8 bases, with 17 bases separating them. The CDR3 nucleotides are TGTGCCAGCAGTCGCGCAGGGGCGTGGGACATTCAGTACTTC. Its protein is CASSRAGAWDIQYF.

This clone has only a few counts. The CDR3, as DNA: TGCGCCGTGTCAGAAAATTCACCCCTCCACTTT. This codes for CAVSENSPLHF. The chain joins TRBV10-1 to TRBJ1-6; D not resolved. The CDR3 has 11 residues. From germline, CDR1 is WNHNN and CDR2 SYGVQD (reference sequence). Trimming took 11 bases from V and 7 from J, leaving 9 bases between them.